The clone carrying this TCR beta chain was detected only a few times. The antigen remains unidentified. The data were taken from a study of response to subunit inactivated influenza vaccine. Study observations and caveats: Authors suggested each seasonal flu vaccination may recruit only limited numbers of new T cells.

TCRdb recomputed calls from the RT-PCR reads with MiXCR, one row per CDR3 protein. The sample records 700,000 to 800,000 distinct CDR3 sequences, around a sixth being singletons. This material consisted of PBMCs from blood, taken 5 days after vaccination. The TCR sequence derives from a man in his fifties who received an inactivated influenza vaccine.

Here the CDR3 reads CASSQTLWTGFEQYF. The CDR3 coding sequence is TGTGCCAGCAGCCAAACCCTTTGGACAGGGTTCGAGCAGTACTTC. The rearrangement uses TRBV4-2 and TRBJ2-7, with 8 positions matching TRBD1. In germline, CDR1 is LGHNA, CDR2 YNFKEQ. Germline trimming cut 2 bases from V and 6 bases from J; bases unmatched to any gene: 9. The CDR3 covers 15 residues.